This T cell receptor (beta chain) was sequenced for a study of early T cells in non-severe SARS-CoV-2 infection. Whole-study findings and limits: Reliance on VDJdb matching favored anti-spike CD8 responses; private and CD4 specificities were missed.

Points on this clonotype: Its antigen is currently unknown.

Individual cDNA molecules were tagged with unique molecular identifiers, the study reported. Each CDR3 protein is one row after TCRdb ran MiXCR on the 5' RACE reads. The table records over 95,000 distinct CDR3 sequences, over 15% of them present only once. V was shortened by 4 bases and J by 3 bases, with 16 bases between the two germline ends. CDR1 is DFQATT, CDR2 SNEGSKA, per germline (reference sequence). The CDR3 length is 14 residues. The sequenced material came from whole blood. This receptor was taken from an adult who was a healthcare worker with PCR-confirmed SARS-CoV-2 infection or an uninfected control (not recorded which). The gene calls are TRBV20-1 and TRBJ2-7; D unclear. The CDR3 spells CSATRAGDLYEQYF. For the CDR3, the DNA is TGCAGTGCTACCCGTGCAGGAGACCTCTACGAGCAGTACTTC.